These 28 T cell receptor beta chains were all obtained from the same sample, sequenced in a study of OX40 agonist ivuxolimab in advanced cancers. The repertoire was sequenced with immunoSEQ multiplex PCR; TCRdb's copy has only in-frame clones and lacks some. The data contain roughly 34,000 clones, over 75% of them seen just once; the ten biggest clones take up roughly 11%. The material sequenced was CD4+ or CD8+ T cells sorted from blood, taken in a trial of the OX40 agonist ivuxolimab. The receptors come from an adult with an advanced solid tumor such as melanoma, head and neck, liver or kidney cancer.

The V and J genes are TRBV29-1 and TRBJ2-3; D gene ambiguous. The CDR3 runs to 13 residues. CDR1 and CDR2 (germline): SQVTM, ANQGSEA. With 3 bases removed from V and 0 bases from J, the gap between germline ends came to 7 bases. The CDR3 DNA is TGCAGCGTTGAGCCTGGGAGCACAGATACGCAGTATTTT. It yields the protein CSVEPGSTDTQYF.

The chain employs TRBV25-1 and TRBJ1-5; possible D gene TRBD1, 5 bases. With 5 bases removed from V and 4 bases from J, the gap between germline ends came to 9 bases. Per germline, CDR1 MGHDK and CDR2 SYGVNS. There are 13 residues in the CDR3. The CDR3 loop reads CASSQGLNQPQHF. The CDR3 coding sequence is TGTGCCAGCAGTCAGGGACTAAATCAGCCCCAGCATTTT.

This clone appeared a few times. The chain combines TRBV5-1 with TRBJ1-6, with 10 bases identical to TRBD1. With V trimmed by 2 bases and J by 13 bases, 6 bases remained unmatched. The CDR3 spans 14 residues. Germline V gene data show CDR1 as SGHRS and CDR2 as YFSETQ. The CDR3 loop reads CASSLGDRGNPLHF. CDR3 DNA: TGCGCCAGCAGCTTAGGGGACAGGGGAAATCCCCTCCACTTT.

V is TRBV5-1 and J is TRBJ2-5; a weak D match, TRBD1 (5 bases). The closer fit of TRBJ2-7 to the DNA end suggests the J call may be wrong. Germline V lookup: CDR1 SGHRS, CDR2 YFSETQ. The CDR3 covers 15 residues. CDR3: CASSLVGRASYEQYF. The CDR3 DNA reads as TGCGCCAGCAGCTTGGTAGGCAGGGCCTCCTACGAGCAGTACTTC.

The gene calls are TRBV6-1 and TRBJ2-2, with TRBD2 matching over 8 bases. Germline CDR1 MNHNS, CDR2 SASEGT. Trimming at V came to 7 bases and at J to 4 bases, leaving 8 bases not matched to a gene. The CDR3 is 15 amino acids. CDR3 coding DNA: TGTGCCAGCATTTTTGCGGGGGGCAGCACCGGGGAGCTGTTTTTT. Its protein is CASIFAGGSTGELFF.

The sample holds a few counts of this clone. J is TRBJ1-1 and V is TRBV7-9, with TRBD1 matching 7 bases. The length of the CDR3 is 14 residues. V trimming: 7 bases; J trimming: 6 bases; junction bases outside the gene matches: 11. Germline CDR1 and CDR2: SEHNR and FQNEAQ (reference sequence). The CDR3 reads CASTDDREFAEAFF. DNA of the CDR3: TGTGCCAGCACCGACGACAGGGAGTTCGCTGAAGCTTTCTTT.

This chain uses TRBV7-9 with TRBJ1-6, with 8 bases that match TRBD1. This CDR3 has 14 amino acids. Germline V lookup: CDR1 SEHNR, CDR2 FQNEAQ (reference sequence). The junction had 1 base not matched to a gene; V was cut back by 2 bases and J by 7 bases. The chain's CDR3 is CASSLWTGNSPLHF. In nucleotides, the CDR3 is TGTGCCAGCAGCTTATGGACAGGGAATTCACCCCTCCACTTT.

The J gene is TRBJ2-3, the V gene TRBV9, with TRBD2 matching 11 bases. Losses at the gene ends were 4 bases for V and 7 bases for J; bases not matched to a gene: 11. This CDR3 contains 16 residues. Germline V gene data show CDR1 as SGDLS and CDR2 as YYNGEE. CDR3 region: CASSPSVAGGPNTQYF. The CDR3 DNA is TGTGCCAGCAGCCCCTCCGTAGCGGGGGGGCCAAATACGCAGTATTTT.

In this sample, this clone turned up once. The chain carries TRBV7-9 and TRBJ1-1, with D unresolved. V lost 7 bases and J lost 6, with 12 bases in between. CDR1 and CDR2 (germline): SEHNR, FQNEAQ (reference sequence). This CDR3 comprises 12 residues. The DNA for the CDR3 is TGTGCCAGCACCCCAGTGAGTTCTGAAGCTTTCTTT. Its protein product is CASTPVSSEAFF.

This clone was counted a few times. This chain uses TRBV30 with TRBJ1-2; TRBD1 matches at 7 bases. This CDR3 has 14 amino acids. The V and J ends lost 2 bases and 4 bases, in that order; junction bases with no gene match: 7. Germline V gene lookup returns CDR1 GTSNPN and CDR2 SVGIG (reference sequence). The CDR3 DNA sequence: TGTGCCTGGAGTACCCCAGGGGGGTTCTATGGCTACACCTTC. As protein: CAWSTPGGFYGYTF.

This chain connects TRBV9 to TRBJ1-1; D is unclear. V was trimmed by 2 bases and J by 4 bases, leaving 15 bases between them. The CDR3 covers 15 residues. In germline, CDR1 is SGDLS, CDR2 YYNGEE. Here the CDR3 reads CASSVSRAESTEAFF. The CDR3 DNA reads as TGTGCCAGCAGCGTCAGCCGGGCGGAGTCCACTGAAGCTTTCTTT. Full variable domain (outside the CDR3, taken from reference TRBV9 and TRBJ1-1): DSGVTQTPKHLITATGQRVTLRCSPRSGDLSVYWYQQSLDQGLQFLIQYYNGEERAKGNILERFSAQQFPDLHSELNLSSLELGDSALYFCASSVSRAESTEAFFGQGTRLTVV.

This clone was counted between two and nine times. The rearrangement uses TRBV6-1 and TRBJ2-6; a weak D match, TRBD1 (5 bases). With 2 bases removed from V and 0 bases from J, the gap between germline ends came to 8 bases. From germline, CDR1 is MNHNS and CDR2 SASEGT. The CDR3 is 16 amino acids. The CDR3 DNA reads as TGTGCCAGCAGTGAATCCCAGGGCTCTGGGGCCAACGTCCTGACTTTC. It is translated as CASSESQGSGANVLTF.

This CDR3 is CASSEMVGGARGYTF. Here the CDR3 DNA reads TGCGCCAGCAGCGAGATGGTAGGGGGGGCAAGGGGCTACACCTTC. This chain joins TRBV4-1 and TRBJ1-2; D possibly corresponds to TRBD1 (6 bases). V was shortened by 5 bases and J by 8 bases, with 21 bases between the two germline ends. This CDR3 region has 15 residues. The germline V gene has CDR1 MGHRA and CDR2 YSYEKL.

By share of the sample, this clone is medium-sized. This chain connects TRBV30 to TRBJ2-5; 13 positions agree with TRBD2. Germline CDR1 is GTSNPN and CDR2 is SVGIG (reference sequence). V dropped 4 bases and J dropped 3; count of bases not matched to a gene: 5. The CDR3 contains 15 residues. The CDR3 DNA follows: TGTGCCTGGATGCCGACTAGCGGGGGGAAAGAGACCCAGTACTTC. Protein sequence: CAWMPTSGGKETQYF.

The chain couples TRBV6-5 to TRBJ1-1; maybe TRBD1 (6 bases). Germline CDR1 is MNHEY and CDR2 is SVGAGI. V lost 6 bases and J 8 bases, leaving 13 bases between the germline ends. The CDR3 is 12 amino acids. The CDR3 sequence: CASSQQGGEAFF. Here the CDR3 DNA reads TGTGCCAGCAGCCAACAGGGTGGAGAAGCTTTCTTT.

The gene calls are TRBV4-1 and TRBJ1-4; TRBD1 is a possible D gene (5 bases). Looked up from germline, CDR1 is MGHRA and CDR2 is YSYEKL. The V end lost 0 bases, the J end lost 0 bases, and 23 bases lay between the germline ends. The length of the CDR3 is 21 residues. The CDR3 DNA follows: TGCGCCAGCAGCCAAGAATTCGGGGGGGGGACTCAATTACCAACTAATGAAAAACTGTTTTTT. Encoded protein: CASSQEFGGGTQLPTNEKLFF.

This chain uses TRBV6-5 with TRBJ2-3, with TRBD1 matching over 9 bases. CDR1 is MNHEY, CDR2 SVGAGI, per germline. This CDR3 is 16 amino acids long. V trimming: 0 bases; J trimming: 5 bases; junction bases outside the gene matches: 6. The CDR3 loop is CASSYSLGTGRDTQYF. The CDR3 bases are TGTGCCAGCAGTTACTCGCTTGGGACAGGGCGAGATACGCAGTATTTT.

The V and J genes are TRBV10-2 and TRBJ1-1; no reliable D call. CDR1 is WSHSY, CDR2 SAAADI, per germline. Trimming pared 4 bases from V and 1 base from J, leaving 7 bases between. This CDR3 spans 13 amino acids. CDR3 sequence (DNA): TGCGCCAGCAGTGTGATGGGGAACACTGAAGCTTTCTTT. It encodes CASSVMGNTEAFF.

This rearrangement joins TRBV19 to TRBJ2-1, with 7 bases identical to TRBD1. The CDR3 runs 17 residues. After removal of 5 bases from V and 1 base from J, the junction contained 11 bases not matched to a gene. Germline assignment: CDR1 LNHDA and CDR2 SQIVND (reference sequence). The CDR3 is CASSRELGDRSYNEQFF. CDR3 sequence (DNA): TGTGCCAGTAGTCGGGAACTTGGGGACAGATCCTACAATGAGCAGTTCTTC.

This clone is medium-sized (0.01 to 0.1%). This rearrangement joins TRBV7-9 to TRBJ1-6; tentative D call: TRBD1 (5 bases). The germline gives CDR1 SEHNR, CDR2 FQNEAQ (reference sequence). The V end was cut by 7 bases, the J end by 5 bases, with 15 bases between. This CDR3 has 15 amino acids. The CDR3 DNA reads as TGTGCCAGCAACCCTCCGGGGGGAGATAATTCACCCCTCCACTTT. Protein sequence: CASNPPGGDNSPLHF. Complete variable domain (other parts from reference TRBV7-9 and TRBJ1-6): DTGVSQNPRHKITKRGQNVTFRCDPISEHNRLYWYRQTLGQGPEFLTYFQNEAQLEKSRLLSDRFSAERPKGSFSTLEIQRTEQGDSAMYLCASNPPGGDNSPLHFGNGTRLTVT.

The chain employs TRBV7-9 and TRBJ2-7, with D perhaps matching TRBD1 or TRBD2 (5 bases each). CDR3 length: 13 residues. CDR1 and CDR2 (germline): SEHNR, FQNEAQ (reference sequence). The germline V and J ends were trimmed by 5 bases and 3 bases, with 11 bases remaining between them. The CDR3 is CASSPPGGYEQYF. The CDR3 nucleotides read TGTGCCAGCAGCCCGCCTGGGGGCTACGAGCAGTACTTC.

This chain joins TRBV27 and TRBJ2-4; 10 positions match TRBD2. Trimming cost V 6 bases and J 0 bases; bases outside gene matches: 11. Germline CDR1 and CDR2: MNHEY and SMNVEV (reference sequence). This CDR3 region has 18 residues. The CDR3 spells CASRRAGGALIAKNIQYF. DNA for the CDR3: TGTGCCAGCAGGAGAGCGGGGGGGGCCCTGATAGCCAAAAACATTCAGTACTTC.

This sequence joins TRBV30 and TRBJ1-6; tentatively, D is TRBD1 (5 bases). The CDR3 consists of 19 residues. Looked up from germline, CDR1 is GTSNPN and CDR2 is SVGIG (reference sequence). The V and J ends lost 0 bases and 5 bases respectively, with 23 bases between them. The CDR3 loop reads CAWSVVANLGGYDNSPLHF. The CDR3 DNA reads TGTGCCTGGAGTGTAGTCGCCAATCTTGGGGGATACGATAATTCACCCCTCCACTTT.

V and J are TRBV27 and TRBJ1-2; 9 nucleotides agree with TRBD1. The CDR3 runs to 15 residues. Germline CDR1 and CDR2: MNHEY and SMNVEV (reference sequence). V shed 6 bases, J shed 4 bases, and the junction held 9 bases outside the gene matches. CDR3: CASSPHRGRGYGYTF. Here the CDR3 DNA reads TGTGCCAGCAGCCCACACAGGGGGCGGGGCTATGGCTACACCTTC.

The V gene is TRBV11-1, the J gene TRBJ2-7; D possibly corresponds to TRBD2 (5 bases). The CDR3 has 14 residues. The ends were cut back, 1 base at V and 6 bases at J, with 13 bases in the middle. CDR1 SGHAT and CDR2 FQDESV come from the germline V gene (reference sequence). The CDR3 loop is CASSLGLPRGEQYF. CDR3 bases: TGTGCCAGCAGCTTAGGGCTTCCCCGGGGCGAGCAGTACTTC.

The genes are TRBV9 and TRBJ2-2; 7 bases map to TRBD1. CDR1 is SGDLS and CDR2 is YYNGEE in the germline V gene. V lost 0 bases and J lost 4; bases outside the gene matches: 3. The CDR3 is made up of 15 amino acids. This chain's CDR3 is CASSVGDRVTGELFF. The CDR3 DNA sequence: TGTGCCAGCAGCGTAGGAGACAGGGTCACCGGGGAGCTGTTTTTT.

The chain joins TRBV6-1 to TRBJ2-7; tentatively, D is TRBD1 (6 bases). There are 15 residues in the CDR3. CDR1 MNHNS and CDR2 SASEGT come from the germline V gene. The V and J ends lost 2 bases and 3 bases respectively, with 14 bases between them. The CDR3 region is CASSELWTADYEQYF. In nucleotides, the CDR3 is TGTGCCAGCAGTGAATTATGGACAGCGGACTACGAGCAGTACTTC.

This rearrangement joins TRBV5-6 to TRBJ1-1; D unclear. Germline CDR1 SGHDT, CDR2 YYEEEE. V was cut by 2 bases and J by 0 bases, with 17 bases left in between. The CDR3 runs to 17 residues. The CDR3 sequence: CASSFAFGKTMNTEAFF. The CDR3 bases are TGTGCCAGCAGCTTCGCATTCGGGAAAACAATGAACACTGAAGCTTTCTTT.